A selection of T cell receptor beta chains follows, all from one sample in a study of blood T cell repertoires in COVID-19. Sequencing was performed with immunoSEQ multiplex PCR; in TCRdb, only in-frame clones are kept and a portion is missing. This table holds approximately 500,000 clones, about 89% found once. The sequencing sample was made of peripheral blood. These receptors came from a woman in her fifties or sixties with COVID-19, enrolled during active disease. CDR3s include the opening cysteine and the closing phenylalanine or tryptophan. Each record gives: V gene, J gene, CDR3 protein.

v_gene: TRBV24-1; j_gene: TRBJ2-2; CDR3aa: CATSDLGLAMGGELFF
v_gene: TRBV10-3; j_gene: TRBJ1-1; CDR3aa: CAISESVEINTEAFF
v_gene: TRBV19; j_gene: TRBJ1-5; CDR3aa: CASTPGPGGQPQHF
v_gene: TRBV9; j_gene: TRBJ1-1; CDR3aa: CASSVTGTGGGGTEAFF
v_gene: TRBV29-1; j_gene: TRBJ2-5; CDR3aa: CSVKQGAFETQYF
v_gene: TRBV6-4; j_gene: TRBJ1-1; CDR3aa: CASSRERGGATEAFF
v_gene: TRBV6-5; j_gene: TRBJ2-7; CDR3aa: CASSYNRDRGEQYF
v_gene: TRBV5-1; j_gene: TRBJ2-3; CDR3aa: CASSLESGGVTSTDTQYF
v_gene: TRBV5-1; j_gene: TRBJ2-5; CDR3aa: CASSSVGTGQETQYF
v_gene: TRBV7-6; j_gene: TRBJ1-1; CDR3aa: CASSVGPMNTEAFF
v_gene: TRBV5-4; j_gene: TRBJ1-3; CDR3aa: CATSTGITLNTIYF
v_gene: TRBV6-1; j_gene: TRBJ1-5; CDR3aa: CASSEDGLLNQPQHF
v_gene: TRBV5-1; j_gene: TRBJ1-6; CDR3aa: CASSLIWTGATNYNSPLHF
v_gene: TRBV6-5; j_gene: TRBJ2-2; CDR3aa: CGGEDSNTGELFF
v_gene: TRBV11-2; j_gene: TRBJ1-4; CDR3aa: CASSLGQANEKLFF
v_gene: TRBV5-8; j_gene: TRBJ1-2; CDR3aa: CASSLEQDRGYTF
v_gene: TRBV30; j_gene: TRBJ1-1; CDR3aa: CAWSVFPPEGAFF
v_gene: TRBV5-4; j_gene: TRBJ2-3; CDR3aa: CASSNLAGGRYKTDTQYF
v_gene: TRBV30; j_gene: TRBJ1-5; CDR3aa: CAWSGTGNNQPQHF
v_gene: TRBV7-9; j_gene: TRBJ1-1; CDR3aa: CASSLGTGGYTEAFF
v_gene: TRBV4-2; j_gene: TRBJ2-3; CDR3aa: CASSQSEGSKGRDTQYF
v_gene: TRBV5-1; j_gene: TRBJ2-2; CDR3aa: CASSLVQGDTGELFF
v_gene: TRBV25-1; j_gene: TRBJ2-3; CDR3aa: CASSEVGSPEGSDTQYF
v_gene: TRBV3-1/TRBV3-2; j_gene: TRBJ1-2; CDR3aa: CASSQDGRKGQDYGYTF
v_gene: TRBV2; j_gene: TRBJ2-2; CDR3aa: CASSLDYFNTGELFF
v_gene: TRBV15; j_gene: TRBJ1-2; CDR3aa: CATSRVTGDGYTF
v_gene: TRBV10-1; j_gene: TRBJ1-6; CDR3aa: CASSETGINSPLHF
v_gene: TRBV7-8; j_gene: TRBJ1-2; CDR3aa: CASSHTGGANYGYTF
v_gene: TRBV7-9; j_gene: TRBJ1-6; CDR3aa: CASSTRDRGRDSPLHF
v_gene: TRBV19; j_gene: TRBJ1-1; CDR3aa: CASSILGRGTEAFF
v_gene: TRBV27; j_gene: TRBJ1-3; CDR3aa: CASSLTGGYSGNTIYF
v_gene: TRBV3-1/TRBV3-2; j_gene: TRBJ1-1; CDR3aa: CASSPRGRRKAEAFF
v_gene: TRBV5-1; j_gene: TRBJ1-1; CDR3aa: CASNPGTENTEAFF
v_gene: TRBV5-1; j_gene: TRBJ2-2; CDR3aa: CASSLDTPNTGELFF
v_gene: TRBV27; j_gene: TRBJ2-5; CDR3aa: CASSYTTGLQETQYF
v_gene: TRBV4-2; j_gene: TRBJ2-3; CDR3aa: CASNSGGSDTQYF
v_gene: TRBV29-1; j_gene: TRBJ2-7; CDR3aa: CSALQGTAYEQYF
v_gene: TRBV5-1; j_gene: TRBJ1-1; CDR3aa: CASSSPYRGMNTEAFF
v_gene: TRBV6-6; j_gene: TRBJ2-2; CDR3aa: CASSSLPGENTGELFF
v_gene: TRBV7-8; j_gene: TRBJ1-2; CDR3aa: CASSPGTGIDGYTF
v_gene: TRBV2; j_gene: TRBJ1-1; CDR3aa: CASSPGTANTEAFF
v_gene: TRBV19; j_gene: TRBJ1-2; CDR3aa: CASSPATANYGYTF
v_gene: TRBV18; j_gene: TRBJ1-4; CDR3aa: CASSLQGSTNEKLFF